The T cell receptor (beta chain) under discussion was sequenced for a study of long-term antiretroviral therapy in people with HIV. Findings and caveats of the study: HIV repertoires had narrower CDR3 length ranges than controls. Those clones which expanded before ART made up the dominant part of the repertoire at all time points.

Trimming at V came to 5 bases and at J to 5 bases, leaving 6 bases not matched to a gene. The germline gives CDR1 SNHLY, CDR2 FYNNEI. The CDR3 contains 14 residues. The run of the v3.0 immunoSEQ assay was at survey level. Sequencing was designed to cover roughly 40,000-55,000 T-cell genomes in each sample. Sequenced by immunoSEQ multiplex PCR; TCRdb stores in-frame clones only, minus some. The repertoire holds 20,000 or so clones, with around four fifths as singletons. On this clone itself: No antigen is known for it.

The United States was where all participants with HIV were treated. This sample comprised unsorted PBMCs, obtained about 6.1 years after starting antiretroviral therapy. The clonotype comes from a man aged 25-40 years with HIV. The chain links TRBV2 to TRBJ1-1; 9 positions match TRBD1. This CDR3 is CASSSTGTGTEAFF. The CDR3 DNA sequence: TGTGCCAGCAGTTCTACCGGGACAGGGACTGAAGCTTTCTTT.